These 8 T cell receptor beta chains share one sample of origin, sequenced in a study of blood T cell repertoires in COVID-19. Sequenced by immunoSEQ multiplex PCR; TCRdb stores in-frame clones only, minus some. In the table there are 250,000 to 300,000 clones, about nine tenths of which are singletons. The sample consisted of peripheral blood. The source is a middle-aged woman who had recovered from COVID-19.

The chain joins TRBV5-4 to TRBJ1-2, with TRBD1 matching over 9 bases. V shed 4 bases and J 3 bases; nucleotides not matched to a gene: 7. The CDR3 runs 15 residues. In germline, CDR1 is SGHNT, CDR2 YYREEE (reference sequence). In nucleotides, the CDR3 is TGTGCCAGCAGCCCCCGGACAGGGGCGGACTATGGCTACACCTTC. This codes for CASSPRTGADYGYTF.

This clone was found a few times. The CDR3 protein is CASSYGDQGNYGYTF. As DNA, the CDR3 is TGTGCCAGCAGTTACGGGGATCAGGGAAACTATGGCTACACCTTC. V is TRBV6-2 or TRBV6-3 and J is TRBJ1-2; TRBD1 is a possible D gene (5 bases). The germline V gene has CDR1 MNHEY and CDR2 SVGEGT. This CDR3 spans 15 amino acids. The V and J ends lost 2 bases and 2 bases respectively, with 12 bases between them.

V and J are TRBV19 and TRBJ1-4, with 11 bases fitting TRBD1. Trimming took 7 bases from V and 5 from J; bases not matched to a gene: 3. There are 14 residues in the CDR3. Per the germline V gene, CDR1 is LNHDA and CDR2 is SQIVND (reference sequence). DNA for the CDR3: TGTGCCAGTACCCGGGACAGGGGGAATGAAAAACTGTTTTTT. This encodes CASTRDRGNEKLFF.

With regard to this clone: This sample also contains other DNA sequences that code for the same CDR3. The chain carries TRBV7-2 and TRBJ2-6, with 8 bases matching TRBD2. The CDR3 runs 15 residues. Unmatched junction bases numbered 0, after V lost 5 bases and J lost 0 bases. CDR1 and CDR2 from the germline V gene are SGHTA and FQGNSA. The CDR3 DNA follows: TGTGCCAGCAGCCGGGGGGGCTCTGGGGCCAACGTCCTGACTTTC. This gives the protein CASSRGGSGANVLTF.

This rearrangement joins TRBV19 to TRBJ1-2; 7 bases fit TRBD1. V shed 4 bases, J shed 8 bases, and the junction held 7 bases outside the gene matches. The CDR3 has 13 amino acids. CDR1 is LNHDA, CDR2 SQIVND, per germline (reference sequence). The CDR3 loop reads CASSSNRGQGYTF. CDR3 nucleotide sequence: TGTGCCAGTAGTAGCAACAGGGGACAGGGCTACACCTTC.

The V and J genes are TRBV19 and TRBJ1-5, with D maybe TRBD1 (6 bases). The CDR3 consists of 17 residues. Trimming took 6 bases from V and 1 from J, leaving 19 bases between them. CDR1 LNHDA and CDR2 SQIVND come from the germline V gene (reference sequence). The CDR3 coding sequence is TGTGCCAGTAGGCGCAGGGGCCAGGGGATGAGCAATCAGCCCCAGCATTTT. It codes for CASRRRGQGMSNQPQHF.

This clone was observed a single time. V usage is TRBV3-1 (or the pseudogene TRBV3-2) and J usage is TRBJ2-6, with D hard to call. V was cut by 5 bases and J by 0 bases, with 14 bases left in between. The length of the CDR3 is 17 residues. Germline V lookup: CDR1 LGHDT, CDR2 YNNKEL (reference sequence). CDR3 sequence (DNA): TGTGCCAGCAGCGCCCGGGTGAGCCTCTCTGGGGCCAACGTCCTGACTTTC. Its protein product is CASSARVSLSGANVLTF.

The chain employs TRBV9 and TRBJ1-6; 7 positions agree with TRBD1. The CDR3 is made up of 14 amino acids. Germline CDR1 reads SGDLS; CDR2 reads YYNGEE. V shed 7 bases, J shed 9 bases, and the junction held 10 bases outside the gene matches. Here the CDR3 reads CASGATGEPSPLHF. The CDR3, as DNA: TGTGCCAGCGGAGCCACAGGGGAGCCTTCACCCCTCCACTTT.